These 32 T cell receptor beta chains were all obtained from the same sample, sequenced in a study of T cell changes during pregnancy in multiple sclerosis. Generated by immunoSEQ multiplex PCR, the TCRdb table keeps only in-frame clones and is missing some. The data contain more than 45,000 clones, 93% of them singletons. The sequences come from CD8+ T cells from peripheral blood mononuclear cells, collected in the second trimester of pregnancy. The receptors originated from a female donor with multiple sclerosis, enrolled in a pregnancy study.

The chain employs TRBV30 and TRBJ1-1; the D gene is possibly TRBD1 (6 bases). V dropped 4 bases and J dropped 4 bases, with 13 bases sitting between them. The CDR3 extends over 13 amino acids. Germline CDR1 reads GTSNPN; CDR2 reads SVGIG (reference sequence). The CDR3 coding sequence is TGTGCCTGGATCGGCACCAGGGGCACTGAAGCTTTCTTT. Amino acids: CAWIGTRGTEAFF.

The chain carries TRBV19 and TRBJ2-1; D is perhaps TRBD1 (5 bases). This CDR3 contains 14 residues. Between the trimmed V and J ends, which lost 2 bases and 5 bases, there was a span of 10 bases. In germline, CDR1 is LNHDA, CDR2 SQIVND (reference sequence). Here the CDR3 DNA reads TGTGCCAGTAGTATAACGACAGTTAACAATGAGCAGTTCTTC. This encodes CASSITTVNNEQFF.

V usage is TRBV28 and J usage is TRBJ1-5; D not certain. V lost 3 bases, J lost 3 bases, and 6 bases lay in between. Germline lookup yields CDR1 MDHEN and CDR2 SYDVKM. CDR3 size: 13 residues. In nucleotides, the CDR3 is TGTGCCAGCAGTTTTCCAATCAATCAGCCCCAGCATTTT. Its translation: CASSFPINQPQHF.

The chain recombines TRBV6-1 with TRBJ1-2; D might be TRBD1 (5 bases). The CDR3 runs 15 residues. The V and J ends lost 8 bases and 2 bases respectively, with 18 bases between them. Germline V gives CDR1 MNHNS, CDR2 SASEGT. The CDR3 sequence is CASEVGQGQNYGYTF. CDR3 DNA sequence: TGTGCCAGCGAAGTTGGGCAGGGCCAAAACTATGGCTACACCTTC.

The chain recombines TRBV2 with TRBJ2-1, with 16 bases aligning to TRBD2. CDR3 length: 17 residues. J lost 5 bases, V lost 9 bases, and 10 bases had no gene match. From germline, CDR1 is SNHLY and CDR2 FYNNEI. The CDR3 here is CARAGTSGGASNNEQFF. CDR3 DNA sequence: TGTGCCAGAGCGGGGACTAGCGGGGGGGCCAGCAACAATGAGCAGTTCTTC.

This clone was seen just once. V gene TRBV7-6 combines with J gene TRBJ1-5; a possible D gene is TRBD1 (5 bases). CDR1 is SGHVS and CDR2 is FNYEAQ in the germline V gene. The CDR3 covers 13 residues. The V gene lost 5 bases and the J gene lost 7 bases, with 12 bases spanning the gap. The CDR3 spells CASSQSGWQPQHF. CDR3 in DNA: TGTGCCAGCAGCCAATCAGGGTGGCAGCCCCAGCATTTT.

This chain uses TRBV28 with TRBJ2-7; 8 bases fit TRBD2. The junction had 16 bases not matched to a gene; V was cut back by 6 bases and J by 12 bases. This CDR3 contains 14 residues. Germline CDR1 and CDR2: MDHEN and SYDVKM. Here the CDR3 DNA reads TGTGCCAGCAGCCCCCCGGGCACTAGCGGCCCTCGGTACTTC. Translating gives CASSPPGTSGPRYF. The variable domain in full, with the rest retrieved from reference TRBV28 and TRBJ2-7, is DVKVTQSSRYLVKRTGEKVFLECVQDMDHENMFWYRQDPGLGLRLIYFSYDVKMKEKGDIPEGYSVSREKKERFSLILESASTNQTSMYLCASSPPGTSGPRYFGPGTRLTVT.

The rearrangement links TRBV6-5 to TRBJ1-5; D possibly corresponds to TRBD1 (6 bases). Trimming stripped 7 bases from V and 4 bases from J, with 11 bases between. Germline loops: CDR1 MNHEY, CDR2 SVGAGI. CDR3 length equals 13 residues. CDR3 sequence reads: CASTAGANQPQHF. The CDR3 DNA reads as TGTGCCAGCACCGCGGGGGCGAATCAGCCCCAGCATTTT.

A note on this clone: Mismatch with germline at one junction end may stem from a read error. The chain couples TRBV7-3 to TRBJ2-1; 10 nucleotides line up with TRBD2. The CDR3 has 15 residues. Germline CDR1 SGHTA, CDR2 FQGTGA. CDR3 DNA: TGTGCCGGCAGCTTAAGCGGGGGGGCCTTAGATGAGCAGTTCTTC. Amino acids: CAGSLSGGALDEQFF. Drawing the rest from reference TRBV7-3 and TRBJ2-1, the complete variable domain is GAGVSQTPSNKVTEKGKYVELRCDPISGHTALYWYRQSLGQGPEFLIYFQGTGAADDSGLPNDRFFAVRPEGSVSTLKIQRTERGDSAVYLCAGSLSGGALDEQFFGPGTRLTVL.

This sequence joins TRBV15 and TRBJ1-4; D is perhaps TRBD1 (6 bases). V dropped 0 bases and J dropped 1 base, with 12 bases sitting between them. This CDR3 comprises 17 residues. Germline loops: CDR1 LNHNV, CDR2 YYDKDF (reference sequence). CDR3 loop: CATSRETGMVTNEKLFF. As DNA, the CDR3 is TGTGCCACCAGCAGAGAAACAGGGATGGTAACTAATGAAAAACTGTTTTTT.

The chain employs TRBV28 and TRBJ1-1; 9 nucleotides agree with TRBD1. There are 17 residues in the CDR3. V dropped 5 bases and J dropped 2; count of bases not matched to a gene: 12. Germline V gene sequence: CDR1 MDHEN, CDR2 SYDVKM. CDR3 bases: TGTGCCAGCAGTCGCCCTCGGACAGGGGATTTTAACACTGAAGCTTTCTTT. Protein: CASSRPRTGDFNTEAFF.

V and J are TRBV14 and TRBJ1-6; D possibly corresponds to TRBD1 (5 bases). Looked up from germline, CDR1 is SGHDN and CDR2 is FVKESK. Trimming pared 3 bases from V and 4 bases from J, leaving 7 bases between. The CDR3 contains 14 residues. The CDR3: CASSQRQYNSPLHF. The CDR3 DNA follows: TGTGCCAGCAGCCAGAGACAGTATAATTCACCCCTCCACTTT. The full variable domain, with the rest looked up from reference TRBV14 and TRBJ1-6, is EAGVTQFPSHSVIEKGQTVTLRCDPISGHDNLYWYRRVMGKEIKFLLHFVKESKQDESGMPNNRFLAERTGGTYSTLKVQPAELEDSGVYFCASSQRQYNSPLHFGNGTRLTVT.

The V and J genes are TRBV13 and TRBJ1-2, with TRBD1 identical over 12 bases. This CDR3 is built from 18 residues. J was trimmed by 7 bases and V by 4 bases; bases with no gene match: 16. Germline V gene lookup returns CDR1 PRHDT and CDR2 FYEKMQ (reference sequence). The CDR3 region has the DNA TGTGCCAGCAGCTCAGAGGGGACAGGGGGCGCGTTGGCCCCTGGCTACACCTTC. Amino acid sequence: CASSSEGTGGALAPGYTF.

V is TRBV4-3 and J is TRBJ2-5, with TRBD1 matching 10 bases. The V and J ends lost 3 bases and 3 bases, in that order; junction bases with no gene match: 4. This CDR3 is built from 15 residues. Germline V gives CDR1 LGHNA, CDR2 YSLEER. Here the CDR3 DNA reads TGCGCCAGCAGCCATGGGACAGGGGTAAAAGAGACCCAGTACTTC. Protein product: CASSHGTGVKETQYF.

The chain is built from TRBV4-1 and TRBJ1-2, with a tentative D call TRBD1 (6 bases). Germline loops: CDR1 MGHRA, CDR2 YSYEKL. CDR3 length: 16 residues. V lost 0 bases, J lost 4 bases, and 15 bases lay in between. This CDR3 is CASSQEGGGAGYGYTF. The CDR3 nucleotides read TGCGCCAGCAGCCAAGAGGGGGGGGGCGCCGGCTATGGCTACACCTTC.

The genes are TRBV16 and TRBJ1-4, with 8 positions matching TRBD1. From germline, CDR1 is KGHSY and CDR2 FQNENV. CDR3 length: 17 amino acids. V shed 1 base and J 4 bases; nucleotides not matched to a gene: 8. The CDR3 DNA reads as TGTGCCAGCAGCCAATACTCGACAGGGGCATATAATGAAAAACTGTTTTTT. Protein sequence: CASSQYSTGAYNEKLFF.

The V and J genes are TRBV5-1 and TRBJ2-5; TRBD2 might be the D (6 bases). The J call may be incorrect, as the DNA end agrees better with TRBJ2-7. The CDR3 covers 15 residues. The germline gives CDR1 SGHRS, CDR2 YFSETQ. The CDR3 loop is CASSQERATSYEQYF. CDR3 DNA sequence: TGCGCCAGCAGCCAGGAGCGGGCAACTAGCTACGAGCAGTACTTC.

This chain's CDR3 is CASSPRVASYEQYF. The CDR3 nucleotides read TGTGCCAGCAGCCCCAGGGTGGCTTCCTACGAGCAGTACTTC. The chain combines TRBV11-2 with TRBJ2-7; possibly TRBD1 for D (5 bases). Trimming left V 5 bases short and J 1 base short, with 12 bases between. The length of the CDR3 is 14 residues. Germline V lookup: CDR1 SGHAT, CDR2 FQNNGV.

The chain couples TRBV9 to TRBJ2-3; 12 positions agree with TRBD2. The CDR3 loop spans 18 amino acids. Germline V CDR1 and CDR2: SGDLS, YYNGEE. Trimming took 3 bases from V and 1 from J; bases not matched to a gene: 9. The CDR3 here is CASSAILASGGGTDTQYF. The CDR3 DNA follows: TGTGCCAGCAGCGCAATTTTGGCTAGCGGGGGGGGCACAGATACGCAGTATTTT. Full variable domain (remainder filled in from reference TRBV9 and TRBJ2-3): DSGVTQTPKHLITATGQRVTLRCSPRSGDLSVYWYQQSLDQGLQFLIQYYNGEERAKGNILERFSAQQFPDLHSELNLSSLELGDSALYFCASSAILASGGGTDTQYFGPGTRLTVL.

The chain is built from TRBV14 and TRBJ1-1; 8 nucleotides agree with TRBD1. Germline V gene data show CDR1 as SGHDN and CDR2 as FVKESK. This CDR3 comprises 17 residues. The V and J ends lost 1 base and 5 bases, in that order; junction bases with no gene match: 12. In DNA, the CDR3 is TGTGCCAGCAGCCAAGCCCCTGGACAGGGTAGTAGGACTGAAGCTTTCTTT. Amino acids: CASSQAPGQGSRTEAFF. Supplemented by reference TRBV14 and TRBJ1-1, the full variable domain reads EAGVTQFPSHSVIEKGQTVTLRCDPISGHDNLYWYRRVMGKEIKFLLHFVKESKQDESGMPNNRFLAERTGGTYSTLKVQPAELEDSGVYFCASSQAPGQGSRTEAFFGQGTRLTVV.

V is TRBV5-4 and J is TRBJ2-7, with 8 bases identical to TRBD1. The CDR3 has 14 amino acids. The V segment lost 2 bases and the J segment 6 bases; nucleotides outside the gene matches: 7. Germline CDR1 is SGHNT and CDR2 is YYREEE (reference sequence). CDR3 region: CASSFPGQAGEQYF. Written as DNA, the CDR3 is TGTGCCAGCAGCTTCCCGGGACAGGCGGGCGAGCAGTACTTC.

V gene TRBV25-1 combines with J gene TRBJ1-1, with D unresolved. Germline V gene data show CDR1 as MGHDK and CDR2 as SYGVNS. Trimming pared 6 bases from V and 0 bases from J, leaving 14 bases between. This CDR3 is built from 15 residues. DNA for the CDR3: TGTGCCAGCAGATACTCATATGATCTGAACACTGAAGCTTTCTTT. Its translation: CASRYSYDLNTEAFF. The entire variable domain, with the rest obtained from reference TRBV25-1 and TRBJ1-1, is as follows: EADIYQTPRYLVIGTGKKITLECSQTMGHDKMYWYQQDPGMELHLIHYSYGVNSTEKGDLSSESTVSRIRTEHFPLTLESARPSHTSQYLCASRYSYDLNTEAFFGQGTRLTVV.

V and J are TRBV30 and TRBJ2-3; TRBD2 is a possible D gene (5 bases). The germline V and J ends were trimmed by 3 bases and 2 bases, with 15 bases remaining between them. The CDR3 covers 15 residues. Per the germline V gene, CDR1 is GTSNPN and CDR2 is SVGIG (reference sequence). The CDR3: CAWRSGIGLTDTQYF. CDR3 in DNA: TGTGCCTGGAGGTCCGGGATAGGCCTCACAGATACGCAGTATTTT.

The chain is built from TRBV7-9 and TRBJ1-2; no definite D call. CDR3 length equals 13 residues. Germline lookup yields CDR1 SEHNR and CDR2 FQNEAQ (reference sequence). Trimming pared 8 bases from V and 5 bases from J, leaving 15 bases between. The CDR3 nucleotides are TGTGCCAGCCACCCAGTAATAAGTTATGGCTACACCTTC. Translating it yields CASHPVISYGYTF.

The gene calls are TRBV28 and TRBJ2-1, with 7 bases lining up with TRBD2. The J segment lost 9 bases and the V segment lost 1 base, leaving 9 bases of the junction unmatched. Germline V gives CDR1 MDHEN, CDR2 SYDVKM. This CDR3 is built from 15 residues. CDR3 amino acids: CASSLLLLATSEQFF. The CDR3 region has the DNA TGTGCCAGCAGTTTATTATTACTAGCGACCAGTGAGCAGTTCTTC. Based on the CDR3 plus reference TRBV28 and TRBJ2-1, the full variable domain is DVKVTQSSRYLVKRTGEKVFLECVQDMDHENMFWYRQDPGLGLRLIYFSYDVKMKEKGDIPEGYSVSREKKERFSLILESASTNQTSMYLCASSLLLLATSEQFFGPGTRLTVL.

The sample holds many counts of this clone. The CDR3: CASRHNTEAFF. For the CDR3, the DNA is TGTGCCAGCAGACATAACACTGAAGCTTTCTTT. The chain carries TRBV7-2 and TRBJ1-1; D unresolved. The CDR3 loop spans 11 amino acids. V gave up 6 bases and J gave up 2 bases, with 4 bases separating them. Germline CDR1 is SGHTA and CDR2 is FQGNSA. Drawing the rest from reference TRBV7-2 and TRBJ1-1, the complete variable domain is GAGVSQSPSNKVTEKGKDVELRCDPISGHTALYWYRQSLGQGLEFLIYFQGNSAPDKSGLPSDRFSAERTGGSVSTLTIQRTQQEDSAVYLCASRHNTEAFFGQGTRLTVV.

The CDR3 sequence: CASRQGADGYTF. The CDR3 region has the DNA TGTGCCAGCAGACAGGGGGCGGATGGCTACACCTTC. The J gene is TRBJ1-2, the V gene TRBV9; 9 bases fit TRBD1. Germline CDR1 SGDLS, CDR2 YYNGEE. The junction had 2 bases not matched to a gene; V was cut back by 5 bases and J by 6 bases. The CDR3 is made up of 12 amino acids.

The sample holds a few counts of this clone. The CDR3 DNA is TGTGCCAGCAGCGCCGCGACAGCCGGGGAGCTGTTTTTT. Residues: CASSAATAGELFF. The V call is TRBV7-9, the J call TRBJ2-2, with a possible D match to TRBD1 (5 bases). The CDR3 spans 13 residues. V lost 5 bases to trimming and J lost 6 bases, with 10 bases between them. Germline V gives CDR1 SEHNR, CDR2 FQNEAQ (reference sequence). Complete variable domain (other parts from reference TRBV7-9 and TRBJ2-2): DTGVSQNPRHKITKRGQNVTFRCDPISEHNRLYWYRQTLGQGPEFLTYFQNEAQLEKSRLLSDRFSAERPKGSFSTLEIQRTEQGDSAMYLCASSAATAGELFFGEGSRLTVL.

The chain joins TRBV19 to TRBJ2-1; possible D gene TRBD1, 5 bases. The CDR3 has 12 amino acids. Germline-derived CDR1 and CDR2 are LNHDA and SQIVND (reference sequence). The V gene lost 8 bases and the J gene lost 4 bases, with 9 bases spanning the gap. The CDR3 loop reads CASLDSYNEQFF. CDR3 sequence (DNA): TGTGCCAGTTTAGACAGTTACAATGAGCAGTTCTTC. Full variable domain (missing parts from reference TRBV19 and TRBJ2-1): DGGITQSPKYLFRKEGQNVTLSCEQNLNHDAMYWYRQDPGQGLRLIYYSQIVNDFQKGDIAEGYSVSREKKESFPLTVTSAQKNPTAFYLCASLDSYNEQFFGPGTRLTVL.

The V gene is TRBV7-8, the J gene TRBJ2-3, with a weak D call TRBD2 (6 bases). The ends were cut back, 5 bases at V and 0 bases at J, with 9 bases in the middle. From germline, CDR1 is SGHVS and CDR2 FQNEAQ. CDR3 size: 14 residues. The CDR3 loop is CASSPSVSTDTQYF. The CDR3 DNA reads TGTGCCAGCAGCCCTAGCGTGAGCACAGATACGCAGTATTTT.

The chain joins TRBV9 to TRBJ1-1; maybe TRBD1 (5 bases). Germline CDR1 is SGDLS and CDR2 is YYNGEE. V lost 3 bases and J lost 7, with 10 bases in between. The CDR3 spans 12 residues. The CDR3 region has the DNA TGTGCCAGCAGCGCGGACACCCATGAAGCTTTCTTT. Protein sequence: CASSADTHEAFF.

The chain recombines TRBV4-2 with TRBJ1-1; unclear D gene. The CDR3 is 12 amino acids. Per germline, CDR1 LGHNA and CDR2 YNFKEQ. Trimming shortened V by 1 base and J by 3 bases, and 3 bases separated the two germline ends. Written as DNA, the CDR3 is TGTGCCAGCAGCCAAGCTGACACTGAAGCTTTCTTT. Protein product: CASSQADTEAFF.